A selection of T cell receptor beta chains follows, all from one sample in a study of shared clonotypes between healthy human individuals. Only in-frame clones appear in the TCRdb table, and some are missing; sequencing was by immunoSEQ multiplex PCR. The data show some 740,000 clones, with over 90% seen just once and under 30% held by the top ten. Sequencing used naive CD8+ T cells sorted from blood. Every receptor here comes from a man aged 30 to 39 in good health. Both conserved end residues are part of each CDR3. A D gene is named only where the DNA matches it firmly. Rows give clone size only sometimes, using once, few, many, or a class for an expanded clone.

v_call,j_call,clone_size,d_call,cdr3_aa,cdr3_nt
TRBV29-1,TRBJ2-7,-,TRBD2,CSVEGEREEVGGAYEQYF,TGCAGCGTTGAAGGGGAGCGGGAGGAGGTTGGAGGGGCCTACGAGCAGTACTTC
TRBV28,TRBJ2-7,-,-,CASSLASYEQYF,TGTGCCAGCAGTTTAGCCAGCTACGAGCAGTACTTC
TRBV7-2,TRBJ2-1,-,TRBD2,CASSLEREGPNNEQFF,TGTGCCAGCAGCTTAGAGCGGGAGGGCCCTAACAATGAGCAGTTCTTC
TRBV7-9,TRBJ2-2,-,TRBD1,CASSSKQGMNTGELFF,TGTGCCAGCAGCTCAAAACAGGGGATGAACACCGGGGAGCTGTTTTTT
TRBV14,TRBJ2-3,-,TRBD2,CASSQGTKSGLVKDTQYF,TGTGCCAGCAGCCAAGGGACTAAGTCGGGACTAGTAAAAGATACGCAGTATTTT
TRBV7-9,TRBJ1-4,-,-,CASSNRSRSVYF,TGTGCCAGCAGTAATCGCTCCCGCTCCGTTTACTTT
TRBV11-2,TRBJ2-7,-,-,CASSLRPSDEQYF,TGTGCCAGCAGCTTACGCCCTAGCGACGAGCAGTACTTC
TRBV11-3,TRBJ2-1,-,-,CASSLWGYSSYNEQFF,TGTGCCAGCAGCTTATGGGGCTACAGCTCCTACAATGAGCAGTTCTTC
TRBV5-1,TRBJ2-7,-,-,CASNSYEQYF,TGCGCCAGCAACTCCTACGAGCAGTACTTC
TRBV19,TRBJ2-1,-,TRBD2,CASSYDGRGFEQFF,TGTGCCAGTAGTTACGACGGGAGGGGTTTTGAGCAGTTCTTC
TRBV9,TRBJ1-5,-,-,CASSAGPNLNQPQHF,TGTGCCAGCAGCGCAGGTCCTAACCTAAATCAGCCCCAGCATTTT
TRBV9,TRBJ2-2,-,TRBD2,CASSVGDSGSSGELFF,TGTGCCAGCAGCGTAGGGGATAGCGGGAGCTCCGGGGAGCTGTTTTTT
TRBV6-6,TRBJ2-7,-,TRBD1,CASSYPDRLDEQYF,TGTGCCAGCAGTTACCCGGACAGGTTGGACGAGCAGTACTTC
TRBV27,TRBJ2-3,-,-,CASSRAGPDTQYF,TGTGCCAGCAGTCGTGCGGGACCAGATACGCAGTATTTT
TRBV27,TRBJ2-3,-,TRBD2,CASSYHLAGARDTQYF,TGTGCCAGCAGTTACCATCTAGCGGGAGCGAGAGATACGCAGTATTTT
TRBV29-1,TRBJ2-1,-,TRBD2,CSVDAGVPPLEQFF,TGCAGCGTTGATGCGGGAGTCCCGCCACTCGAGCAGTTCTTC
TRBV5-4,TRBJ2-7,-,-,CASSLRSGSGFPYEQYF,TGTGCCAGCAGCTTGCGGTCTGGGAGTGGGTTCCCCTACGAGCAGTACTTC
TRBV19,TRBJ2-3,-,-,CASSSLGTDTQYF,TGTGCCAGTAGTTCCTTGGGGACAGATACGCAGTATTTT
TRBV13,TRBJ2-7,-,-,CASSLGGGETYEQYF,TGTGCCAGCAGCTTAGGCGGCGGGGAGACCTACGAGCAGTACTTC
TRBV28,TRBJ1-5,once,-,CASSPRSRGQPQHF,TGTGCCAGCAGTCCACGTAGTCGGGGCCAGCCCCAGCATTTT
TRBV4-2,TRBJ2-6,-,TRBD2,CASSQSGGSGANVLTF,TGTGCCAGCAGCCAGAGCGGGGGCTCTGGGGCCAACGTCCTGACTTTC
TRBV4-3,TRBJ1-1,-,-,CASSQDSMNTEAFF,TGCGCCAGCAGCCAGGACTCCATGAACACTGAAGCTTTCTTT
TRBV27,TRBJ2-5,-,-,CASSLMAGAGETQYF,TGTGCCAGCAGTTTAATGGCAGGGGCGGGGGAGACCCAGTACTTC
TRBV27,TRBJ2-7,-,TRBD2,CASSTPGGSRSNYEQYF,TGTGCCAGCAGTACCCCGGGCGGGAGCCGATCAAACTACGAGCAGTACTTC
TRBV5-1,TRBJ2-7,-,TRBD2,CASSMEFERTSVSYEQYF,TGCGCCAGCAGCATGGAATTTGAAAGGACTAGCGTTTCCTACGAGCAGTACTTC
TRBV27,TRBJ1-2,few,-,CASSLSVGRGYTF,TGTGCCAGCAGTTTATCGGTGGGCCGGGGCTACACCTTC
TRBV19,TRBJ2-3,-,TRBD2,CASSLVAGGPDTQYF,TGTGCCAGTAGTTTGGTAGCGGGAGGGCCAGATACGCAGTATTTT
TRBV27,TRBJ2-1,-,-,CASSPGPYNEQFF,TGTGCCAGCAGTCCGGGACCCTACAATGAGCAGTTCTTC
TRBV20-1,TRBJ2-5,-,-,CSARDGSAEYF,TGCAGTGCTAGAGATGGATCAGCGGAGTACTTC
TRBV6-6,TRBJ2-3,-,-,CASSRQVTSTDTQYF,TGTGCCAGCAGTAGACAGGTCACTAGCACAGATACGCAGTATTTT
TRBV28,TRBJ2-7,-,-,CASSLLPGEQYF,TGTGCCAGCAGTTTACTCCCTGGCGAGCAGTACTTC
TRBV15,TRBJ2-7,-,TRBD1,CATSIWDSSYEQYF,TGTGCCACCAGCATATGGGACAGCTCCTACGAGCAGTACTTC
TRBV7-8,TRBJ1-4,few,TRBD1,CASRATTGENEKLFF,TGTGCCAGCAGGGCCACGACAGGGGAGAATGAAAAACTGTTTTTT
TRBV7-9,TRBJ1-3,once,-,CASSLVTENTIYF,TGTGCCAGCAGCTTAGTAACTGAAAACACCATATATTTT
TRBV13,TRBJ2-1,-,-,CASSPRYGESSYNEQFF,TGTGCCAGCAGCCCGAGGTACGGGGAGAGCTCCTACAATGAGCAGTTCTTC
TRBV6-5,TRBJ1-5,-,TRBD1,CASSDRGNNQPQHF,TGTGCCAGCAGTGACAGGGGAAACAATCAGCCCCAGCATTTT
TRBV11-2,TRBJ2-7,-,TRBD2,CASSLQTSGTTIYYEQYF,TGTGCCAGCAGCTTACAGACTTCCGGGACTACCATTTATTACGAGCAGTACTTC
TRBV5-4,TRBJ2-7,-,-,CASSFGAAYEQYF,TGTGCCAGCAGCTTCGGCGCCGCCTACGAGCAGTACTTC
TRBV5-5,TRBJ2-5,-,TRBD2,CASSLGLATQETQYF,TGTGCCAGCAGCTTAGGACTAGCGACCCAAGAGACCCAGTACTTC
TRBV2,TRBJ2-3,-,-,CASVTGTQYF,TGTGCCAGCGTCACAGGTACGCAGTATTTT
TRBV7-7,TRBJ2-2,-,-,CASSLGVVTPGSRELFF,TGTGCCAGCAGCTTAGGGGTCGTGACACCGGGTAGTAGGGAGCTGTTTTTT
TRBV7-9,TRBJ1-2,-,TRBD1,CASSKGGRDGYTF,TGTGCCAGCAGCAAAGGGGGCAGGGATGGCTACACCTTC
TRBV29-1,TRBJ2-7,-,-,CSVEGDSYEQYF,TGCAGCGTTGAGGGGGACTCCTACGAGCAGTACTTC
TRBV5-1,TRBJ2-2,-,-,CASSLGQYKGGELFF,TGCGCCAGCAGCTTGGGACAGTACAAGGGCGGGGAGCTGTTTTTT
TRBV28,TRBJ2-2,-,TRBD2,CASSFPSGMGGELFF,TGTGCCAGCAGCTTCCCTAGCGGGATGGGCGGGGAGCTGTTTTTT
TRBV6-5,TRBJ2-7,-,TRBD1,CASSYSGTDSEQYF,TGTGCCAGCAGTTACTCAGGGACAGATTCCGAGCAGTACTTC
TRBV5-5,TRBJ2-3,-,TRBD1,CASSLAFRDRGRDTQYF,TGTGCCAGCAGCTTGGCCTTTAGGGACAGGGGGCGAGATACGCAGTATTTT
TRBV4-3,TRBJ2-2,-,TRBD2,CASSQEAGVVGELFF,TGCGCCAGCAGCCAAGAAGCGGGAGTGGTAGGGGAGCTGTTTTTT